The 32 T cell receptor beta chains in this list originate from one sample, sequenced in a study of T-cell reconstitution after alpha-beta-depleted transplantation in children. Preparing the TCRbeta library involved the use of unique molecular identifiers. TCRdb reanalysed the PCR reads using MiXCR and keeps one entry per CDR3 protein. The table includes around 490,000 distinct CDR3 sequences, approximately 10% detected once. The sequenced sample was PBMCs, mostly from graft donor cells, obtained 180 days after TCRalphabeta/CD19-depleted stem cell transplant. The receptors come from a female patient aged 2 to 10 who had a stem cell transplant for aplastic anemia, so the T cells may come from the graft donor.

A few counts support this clonotype. J is TRBJ1-1 and V is TRBV29-1; the D gene is possibly TRBD1 (5 bases). The germline V gene encodes CDR1 SQVTM and CDR2 ANQGSEA. There are 12 residues in the CDR3. The germline V and J ends were trimmed by 6 bases and 1 base, with 9 bases remaining between them. CDR3 region: CSVGRGNTEAFF. The CDR3 DNA reads as TGCAGCGTCGGAAGGGGGAACACTGAAGCTTTCTTT.

This clonotype was recorded a few times. This chain links TRBV24-1 with TRBJ2-3, with unresolved D. CDR1 is KGHDR, CDR2 SFDVKD, per germline. V lost 5 bases to trimming and J lost 2 bases, with 7 bases between them. The CDR3 is made up of 13 amino acids. DNA for the CDR3: TGTGCCACCAGTGGGGCCCCCACAGATACGCAGTATTTT. It yields the protein CATSGAPTDTQYF.

The rearrangement uses TRBV9 and TRBJ2-7; D might be TRBD1 or TRBD2, each matching 5 bases. Per the germline V gene, CDR1 is SGDLS and CDR2 is YYNGEE. The CDR3 extends over 15 amino acids. V was trimmed by 4 bases and J by 7 bases, leaving 21 bases between them. Here the CDR3 DNA reads TGTGCCAGCAGCCCCCGAACGGGGCAGGGTGGGGAGCAGTACTTC. Residues: CASSPRTGQGGEQYF.

This clonotype was counted a few times. The genes are TRBV7-2 and TRBJ1-2, with TRBD1 identical over 7 bases. This CDR3 has 16 amino acids. J lost 0 bases, V lost 2 bases, and 6 bases had no gene match. The germline CDR1 and CDR2 sequences are SGHTA and FQGNSA. CDR3 nucleotides: TGTGCCAGCAGCTTAAGGACGACAGGGACTAACTATGGCTACACCTTC. Protein sequence: CASSLRTTGTNYGYTF.

This clonotype was recorded many times. The genes are TRBV7-2 and TRBJ2-5; the D gene is possibly TRBD1 (6 bases). The CDR3 contains 15 residues. Germline values: CDR1 SGHTA, CDR2 FQGNSA. The V gene lost 5 bases and the J gene lost 6 bases, with 19 bases spanning the gap. The CDR3 nucleotides read TGTGCCAGCAGCACACGAGAGCAGGGGTGGCAGACCCAGTACTTC. It translates to CASSTREQGWQTQYF.

The table lists this clonotype with a few counts. This sequence joins TRBV15 and TRBJ1-2; D remains ambiguous. The V gene lost 0 bases and the J gene lost 2 bases, with 13 bases spanning the gap. The CDR3 sequence is 16 residues long. The germline gives CDR1 LNHNV, CDR2 YYDKDF (reference sequence). In DNA, the CDR3 is TGTGCCACCAGCAGAGATTTTAGAGGGTTCAACTATGGCTACACCTTC. Translated: CATSRDFRGFNYGYTF. Full variable domain (missing parts from reference TRBV15 and TRBJ1-2): DAMVIQNPRYQVTQFGKPVTLSCSQTLNHNVMYWYQQKSSQAPKLLFHYYDKDFNNEADTPDNFQSRRPNTSFCFLDIRSPGLGDTAMYLCATSRDFRGFNYGYTFGSGTRLTVV.

The chain combines TRBV18 with TRBJ1-2; D gene unclear. The V end was cut by 1 base, the J end by 0 bases, with 9 bases between. The CDR3 length is 15 residues. CDR1 and CDR2 from the germline V gene are KGHSH and LQKENI. Written as DNA, the CDR3 is TGTGCCAGCTCACCACGTGGGCAGGCTAACTATGGCTACACCTTC. It codes for CASSPRGQANYGYTF. Combining the CDR3 with reference TRBV18 and TRBJ1-2 gives the whole variable domain NAGVMQNPRHLVRRRGQEARLRCSPMKGHSHVYWYRQLPEEGLKFMVYLQKENIIDESGMPKERFSAEFPKEGPSILRIQQVVRGDSAAYFCASSPRGQANYGYTFGSGTRLTVV.

This clonotype has more than one count but fewer than ten. The chain has TRBV3-1 and TRBJ2-2; D call uncertain. CDR3 size: 15 residues. V was shortened by 4 bases and J by 0 bases, with 9 bases between the two germline ends. Germline CDR1 LGHDT, CDR2 YNNKEL (reference sequence). CDR3 loop: CASSRAWPNTGELFF. CDR3 DNA sequence: TGTGCCAGCAGCCGAGCGTGGCCGAACACCGGGGAGCTGTTTTTT.

V usage is TRBV7-9 and J usage is TRBJ2-5, with D perhaps TRBD2 (5 bases). The CDR3 consists of 15 residues. Germline V gene data show CDR1 as SEHNR and CDR2 as FQNEAQ (reference sequence). Trimming removed 5 bases at V and 4 bases at J, with 17 bases between. The CDR3 nucleotides are TGTGCCAGCAGCCCGCTTCGGACGGGAAGAGAGACCCAGTACTTC. Its translation: CASSPLRTGRETQYF.

This chain uses TRBV27 with TRBJ2-1, with 9 bases fitting TRBD1. CDR1 is MNHEY and CDR2 is SMNVEV in the germline V gene (reference sequence). The CDR3 length is 16 residues. V gave up 3 bases and J gave up 9 bases; unmatched junction bases: 12. The CDR3 loop is CASSLSGTGLGREQFF. Here the CDR3 DNA reads TGTGCCAGCAGTTTGTCCGGGACAGGGCTCGGGCGTGAGCAGTTCTTC.

The genes are TRBV5-5 and TRBJ2-2; D remains unclear. The V and J ends lost 4 bases and 4 bases respectively, with 17 bases between them. This CDR3 has 16 amino acids. Per the germline V gene, CDR1 is SGHKS and CDR2 is YYEKEE (reference sequence). The CDR3 DNA reads as TGTGCCAGCAGCCCACCCCTCGGTGGACCCACCGGGGAGCTGTTTTTT. It is translated as CASSPPLGGPTGELFF.

This clonotype was counted only a few times. This chain links TRBV20-1 with TRBJ2-7; 10 bases are shared with TRBD2. Germline V gives CDR1 DFQATT, CDR2 SNEGSKA (reference sequence). This CDR3 has 15 amino acids. With 0 bases clipped from V and 2 bases from J, the junction kept 4 bases outside the gene matches. CDR3 in DNA: TGCAGTGCTAGAGATCCACTAGCGGGGCCCTACGAGCAGTACTTC. This codes for CSARDPLAGPYEQYF.

V usage is TRBV14 and J usage is TRBJ2-5; TRBD1 matches 7 bases. Trimming at V came to 1 base and at J to 7 bases, leaving 3 bases not matched to a gene. Germline assignment: CDR1 SGHDN and CDR2 FVKESK. CDR3 size: 13 residues. The CDR3 sequence: CASSQGRQGTQYF. The CDR3 DNA follows: TGTGCCAGCAGCCAAGGGAGACAGGGGACCCAGTACTTC.

This chain uses TRBV7-2 with TRBJ2-2; weak D call: TRBD2 (6 bases). The germline V gene has CDR1 SGHTA and CDR2 FQGNSA. CDR3 size: 14 residues. V was cut by 5 bases and J by 9 bases, with 16 bases left in between. CDR3 sequence (DNA): TGTGCCAGCAGCCCTAATGGGGGGAACAGGGAGCTGTTTTTT. This sequence encodes CASSPNGGNRELFF.

There are a few counts of this clonotype. J is TRBJ1-2 and V is TRBV18, with D possibly TRBD1 on 5 matching bases. The CDR3 is 15 residues long. CDR1 is KGHSH, CDR2 LQKENI, per germline. Trimming stripped 3 bases from V and 1 base from J, with 12 bases between. CDR3 coding DNA: TGTGCCAGCTCACCTGGGACGGCTGTTAACTATGGCTACACCTTC. Amino acid sequence: CASSPGTAVNYGYTF.

The chain recombines TRBV27 with TRBJ2-3, with 7 nucleotides matching TRBD1. Trimming at V came to 6 bases and at J to 6 bases, leaving 9 bases not matched to a gene. The CDR3 length is 14 residues. CDR1 is MNHEY, CDR2 SMNVEV, per germline (reference sequence). The CDR3 DNA reads as TGTGCCAGCAGATTCCGGACAGGTGTCGATACGCAGTATTTT. This sequence encodes CASRFRTGVDTQYF.

This clonotype was recorded a few times. The gene calls are TRBV4-3 and TRBJ2-1; the D is unclear. Trimming took 0 bases from V and 0 from J, leaving 6 bases between them. This CDR3 is built from 15 residues. Germline CDR1 LGHNA, CDR2 YSLEER. CDR3 protein: CASSQDTSSYNEQFF. In nucleotides, the CDR3 is TGCGCCAGCAGCCAAGACACGAGCTCCTACAATGAGCAGTTCTTC.

This clonotype was seen more than once but under ten times. The rearrangement links TRBV5-1 to TRBJ2-1; D is undetermined. The ends were cut back, 4 bases at V and 2 bases at J, with 13 bases in the middle. The CDR3 covers 15 residues. Germline V lookup: CDR1 SGHRS, CDR2 YFSETQ. The CDR3, as DNA: TGCGCCAGCAGCCCGGACCCCAACCCCTACAATGAGCAGTTCTTC. Its translation: CASSPDPNPYNEQFF.

This clonotype has more than one count but fewer than ten. This chain joins TRBV6-2 or TRBV6-3 and TRBJ2-1; D possibly corresponds to TRBD2 (5 bases). The CDR3 contains 14 residues. From germline, CDR1 is MNHEY and CDR2 SVGEGT. Trimming removed 0 bases at V and 8 bases at J, with 11 bases between. The CDR3: CASSYSASIDEQFF. The DNA for the CDR3 is TGTGCCAGCAGTTACTCGGCTAGCATCGATGAGCAGTTCTTC.

This clonotype was observed a few times. This chain joins TRBV5-6 and TRBJ2-7; tentatively, D is TRBD2 (7 bases). Germline-derived CDR1 and CDR2 are SGHDT and YYEEEE. V lost 4 bases to trimming and J lost 1 base, with 15 bases between them. The CDR3 spans 15 residues. CDR3 protein: CASSRGGVHSYEQYV. The CDR3 DNA reads TGTGCCAGCAGCCGAGGGGGGGTGCATTCCTACGAGCAGTACGTC.

DNA of the CDR3: TGTGCCAGCAGCTTAGGCGGGACCCTTGGCGAGCAGTACTTC. It codes for CASSLGGTLGEQYF. This chain joins TRBV7-9 and TRBJ2-7, with D tentatively TRBD2 (6 bases). This CDR3 spans 14 amino acids. V dropped 1 base and J dropped 6 bases, with 13 bases sitting between them. Germline-derived CDR1 and CDR2 are SEHNR and FQNEAQ (reference sequence).

The CDR3: CSAPPGTGGGVGQFF. The CDR3, as DNA: TGCAGTGCTCCCCCCGGGACAGGGGGCGGGGTAGGGCAGTTCTTC. The chain combines TRBV20-1 with TRBJ2-1, with 12 bases matching TRBD1. V lost 5 bases, J lost 12 bases, and 14 bases stayed unmatched. In germline, CDR1 is DFQATT, CDR2 SNEGSKA (reference sequence). The CDR3 is made up of 15 amino acids.

This clonotype was recorded at least ten times. V is TRBV10-3 and J is TRBJ2-3; TRBD2 is a possible D gene (6 bases). CDR3 length: 20 amino acids. The V gene lost 4 bases and the J gene lost 4 bases, with 30 bases spanning the gap. In germline, CDR1 is ENHRY, CDR2 SYGVKD. CDR3 sequence: CAISGSRPKAGGTVADTQYF. The DNA of the CDR3 is TGTGCCATCAGTGGGTCCAGGCCGAAGGCAGGAGGGACGGTTGCAGATACGCAGTATTTT.

This clonotype was seen a handful of times. The chain links TRBV24-1 to TRBJ2-1, with D perhaps given as TRBD1 or TRBD2 (5 bases each). The germline V and J ends were trimmed by 6 bases and 7 bases, with 12 bases remaining between them. Germline V gene lookup returns CDR1 KGHDR and CDR2 SFDVKD. The CDR3 has 13 amino acids. CDR3 amino acids: CATSMRGQNEQFF. The CDR3 coding sequence is TGTGCCACCAGTATGAGGGGTCAAAATGAGCAGTTCTTC.

This clonotype has just a few counts. The genes are TRBV25-1 and TRBJ1-6, with TRBD1 identical over 7 bases. V was pared by 6 bases and J by 11 bases, with 10 bases of the junction left unmatched. Germline CDR1 is MGHDK and CDR2 is SYGVNS. CDR3 length: 14 amino acids. CDR3 DNA: TGTGCCAGCAGGGAACCCGGACAGGTAACACCCCTCCACTTT. It encodes CASREPGQVTPLHF.

This clonotype was detected a few times. The chain recombines TRBV12-3 or TRBV12-4 with TRBJ2-1, with a possible D match to TRBD2 (5 bases). Trimming took off 4 bases at V and 1 base at J, with 11 bases between the two ends. The CDR3 spans 15 residues. CDR3 region: CASSSVAPSYNEQFF. DNA of the CDR3: TGTGCCAGCAGTTCCGTAGCGCCATCCTACAATGAGCAGTTCTTC.

The rearrangement uses TRBV24-1 and TRBJ1-1, with 8 bases identical to TRBD1. This CDR3 contains 13 residues. Germline trimming cut 10 bases from V and 4 bases from J; bases unmatched to any gene: 7. Germline loops: CDR1 KGHDR, CDR2 SFDVKD. CDR3 sequence: CATRTGPGTEAFF. The DNA for the CDR3 is TGTGCCACTAGGACAGGGCCGGGCACTGAAGCTTTCTTT.

CDR3 sequence: CASSPRLGGGGANVLTF. CDR3 coding DNA: TGTGCCAGCAGCCCTCGCCTTGGGGGGGGCGGGGCCAACGTCCTGACTTTC. The V and J genes are TRBV4-2 and TRBJ2-6; D may be TRBD2 (7 bases). The germline V gene has CDR1 LGHNA and CDR2 YNFKEQ. V was pared by 4 bases and J by 4 bases, with 17 bases between. The CDR3 is made up of 17 amino acids.

This clonotype has ten or more counts. This chain uses TRBV12-3 or TRBV12-4 with TRBJ2-1, with TRBD2 matching 9 bases. The junction had 11 bases not matched to a gene; V was cut back by 4 bases and J by 10 bases. The CDR3 totals 15 residues. The CDR3 DNA sequence: TGTGCCAGCAGTTCCCCCTCGAGCGGGAGGCCAGAGCAGTTCTTC. Translation: CASSSPSSGRPEQFF.

This clonotype was counted between two and nine times. This chain uses TRBV6-6 with TRBJ2-7, with D tentatively TRBD1 or TRBD2 (5 bases each). Trimming shortened V by 2 bases and J by 5 bases, and 7 bases separated the two germline ends. The length of the CDR3 is 12 residues. Per the germline V gene, CDR1 is MNHNY and CDR2 is SVGAGI (reference sequence). Here the CDR3 DNA reads TGTGCCAGCAGTTACCGGGGCCACGAGCAGTACTTC. Translated: CASSYRGHEQYF.

About this clonotype: Sequence at one end of the junction differs from germline and may be a read error. The J gene is TRBJ2-2, the V gene TRBV5-1, with D perhaps being TRBD1 or TRBD2 (5 bases each). This CDR3 region has 14 residues. Germline CDR1 reads SGHRS; CDR2 reads YFSETQ. Here the CDR3 DNA reads TGCGCCAGCACCTACCAGGGTAGCACCGGGGAGCGGTTTTTT. It codes for CASTYQGSTGERFF.

J is TRBJ2-4 and V is TRBV27; D is perhaps TRBD1 (5 bases). The germline CDR1 and CDR2 sequences are MNHEY and SMNVEV (reference sequence). CDR3 length equals 14 residues. Trimming removed 2 bases at V and 5 bases at J, with 10 bases between. Here the CDR3 reads CASSLTRAENIQYF. As DNA, the CDR3 is TGTGCCAGCAGTTTAACCAGGGCCGAAAACATTCAGTACTTC.